This T cell receptor (beta chain) was sequenced for a study of cytomegalovirus exposure and HLA in healthy donors. Study results and caveats: In an earlier analysis, in roughly 580 donors, most V segments appeared productive either ~87% or ~30% of the time. TRBV6-2, TRBV6-3 and some other V segments were excluded as indistinguishable. It was taken for granted in presence/absence analyses that sequencing depth across donors was roughly uniform.

Of note for this clone: Its antigen is as yet unknown.

The V end lost 0 bases, the J end lost 2 bases, and 8 bases lay between the germline ends. CDR1 SGHDT and CDR2 YYEEEE come from the germline V gene. The CDR3 has 14 amino acids. This PCR relied on a set of 60 Vbeta primers and 13 Jbeta primers. Assay: immunoSEQ multiplex PCR; the TCRdb copy retains only in-frame clones and omits some. The repertoire consists of roughly 230,000 clones, with 80% to 95% occurring once and the leading ten covering 1.7%. This clonotype originated in a girl aged 2 to 10 in good health and CMV-seronegative. The chain has TRBV5-6 and TRBJ1-1, with a weak D call TRBD1 (5 bases). Sequencing was done on a sample of PBMCs. The CDR3 sequence: CASSLGGVNTEAFF. The CDR3 coding sequence is TGTGCCAGCAGCTTGGGGGGGGTTAACACTGAAGCTTTCTTT. The complete variable domain, with remaining parts taken from reference TRBV5-6 and TRBJ1-1, reads DAGVTQSPTHLIKTRGQQVTLRCSPKSGHDTVSWYQQALGQGPQFIFQYYEEEERQRGNFPDRFSGHQFPNYSSELNVNALLLGDSALYLCASSLGGVNTEAFFGQGTRLTVV.